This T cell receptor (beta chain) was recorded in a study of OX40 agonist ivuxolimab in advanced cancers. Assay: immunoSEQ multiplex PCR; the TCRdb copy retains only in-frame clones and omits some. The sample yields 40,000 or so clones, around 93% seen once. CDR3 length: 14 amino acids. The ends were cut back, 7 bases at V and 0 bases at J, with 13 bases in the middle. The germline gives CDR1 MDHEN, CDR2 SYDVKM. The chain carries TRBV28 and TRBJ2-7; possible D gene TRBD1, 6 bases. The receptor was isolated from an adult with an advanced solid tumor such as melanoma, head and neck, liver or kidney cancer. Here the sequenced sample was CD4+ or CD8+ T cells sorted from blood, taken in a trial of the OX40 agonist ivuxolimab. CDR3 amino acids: CASTWTDSSYEQYF. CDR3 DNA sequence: TGTGCCAGCACCTGGACAGACAGCTCCTACGAGCAGTACTTC.